This is a list of T cell receptor beta chains from one sample in a study of T cell responses to AZD1222 COVID-19 vaccine. Method: immunoSEQ multiplex PCR; TCRdb's copy keeps in-frame clones and lacks some. The table shows 90,000 to 110,000 clones, with roughly 87% occurring only once. The sequenced sample was peripheral blood, obtained on day 0 of MenACWY control vaccination. These receptors originate from an adult in good health. Both conserved end residues are part of each CDR3. Each record gives: V gene, clone size, J gene, D gene, CDR3 protein, CDR3 DNA. A D gene is named only where the DNA matches it firmly. A clone size is listed for some rows: how often the clone was seen (once, few, many), or a class if it is expanded.

>TRBV3-1/TRBV3-2|NA|TRBJ2-1|NA
CASSPGRDAYNEQFF
TGTGCCAGCAGCCCAGGGAGAGACGCCTACAATGAGCAGTTCTTC
>TRBV5-1|once|TRBJ2-5|TRBD2
CASSSLSGGQETQYF
TGCGCCAGCAGCTCCCTATCGGGGGGCCAAGAGACCCAGTACTTC
>TRBV12-5|NA|TRBJ2-1|TRBD2
CASGSPGLAGGAPYNEQFF
TGTGCTAGTGGTTCACCGGGACTAGCGGGAGGGGCTCCCTACAATGAGCAGTTCTTC
>TRBV5-4|once|TRBJ2-3|TRBD2
CASSASAGELETQYF
TGTGCCAGCAGCGCCAGCGCGGGGGAATTAGAAACGCAGTATTTT
>TRBV6-1|once|TRBJ1-1|NA
CASSEAGGRSEAFF
TGTGCCAGCAGTGAAGCGGGAGGGAGGTCTGAAGCTTTCTTT
>TRBV30|NA|TRBJ2-2|NA
CAWSKGATNTGELFF
TGTGCCTGGAGTAAGGGAGCCACGAACACCGGGGAGCTGTTTTTT
>TRBV7-3|once|TRBJ2-3|TRBD2
CASSAPSGRQDTQYF
TGTGCCAGCAGCGCCCCTAGCGGGAGGCAAGATACGCAGTATTTT
>TRBV2|NA|TRBJ1-2|NA
CASSEGAQDYGYTF
TGTGCCAGCAGTGAGGGCGCCCAGGACTATGGCTACACCTTC
>TRBV30|NA|TRBJ2-7|TRBD2
CAATGGLAGEGFLVYEQYF
TGTGCCGCGACAGGGGGACTAGCGGGAGAGGGGTTCCTAGTCTACGAGCAGTACTTC
>TRBV2|NA|TRBJ1-5|TRBD1
CASRSDRDRINQPQHF
TGTGCCAGCAGGTCGGACCGGGACAGAATCAATCAGCCCCAGCATTTT
>TRBV7-6|NA|TRBJ2-7|TRBD2
CASSPGTSGNYEQYF
TGTGCCAGCAGCCCAGGGACTAGCGGGAATTACGAGCAGTACTTC
>TRBV18|NA|TRBJ1-1|NA
CASSQGYTEAFF
TGTGCCAGCTCACAGGGGTACACTGAAGCTTTCTTT
>TRBV10-1|NA|TRBJ1-1|NA
CASRPYPSFGTEAFF
TGCGCCAGCAGACCCTACCCCAGCTTTGGAACTGAAGCTTTCTTT
>TRBV27|NA|TRBJ1-2|NA
CASSLGSGVTANYGYTF
TGTGCCAGCAGTTTAGGCTCGGGGGTCACAGCTAACTATGGCTACACCTTC
>TRBV5-4|NA|TRBJ1-3|NA
CASSFTGMVSGNTIYF
TGTGCCAGCAGCTTTACGGGGATGGTCTCTGGAAACACCATATATTTT
>TRBV12-3/TRBV12-4|NA|TRBJ2-3|NA
CASSLVRGDTQYF
TGTGCCAGCAGTTTAGTACGGGGAGATACGCAGTATTTT
>TRBV3-1/TRBV3-2|NA|TRBJ2-7|NA
CASSQEGMYEQYF
TGTGCCAGCAGCCAAGAAGGTATGTACGAGCAGTACTTC
>TRBV11-1|once|TRBJ1-2|TRBD1
CGIVGGHGYTF
TGCGGCATTGTAGGGGGCCATGGCTACACCTTC
>TRBV11-3|NA|TRBJ2-2|TRBD1
CASSSTGAGELFF
TGTGCCAGCAGCTCGACAGGGGCCGGGGAGCTGTTTTTT
>TRBV7-2|NA|TRBJ2-7|TRBD2
CASRSGLAGEQYF
TGTGCCAGCAGGTCCGGACTAGCGGGAGAGCAGTACTTC
>TRBV24-1|NA|TRBJ1-1|NA
CATSAGRGEAFF
TGTGCCACCAGTGCAGGGAGGGGTGAAGCTTTCTTT
>TRBV9|NA|TRBJ1-1|NA
CASSNTGNTEAFF
TGTGCCAGCAGCAATACGGGGAACACTGAAGCTTTCTTT
>TRBV15|once|TRBJ2-1|NA
CATSREDLHEQFF
TGTGCCACCAGCAGGGAGGACTTGCATGAGCAGTTCTTC
>TRBV19|NA|TRBJ1-5|NA
CASSIRDSNQPQHF
TGTGCCAGTAGTATCCGGGATAGCAATCAGCCCCAGCATTTT
>TRBV27|NA|TRBJ1-6|NA
CASTSQGPLYNSPLHF
TGTGCCAGCACGAGTCAGGGGCCCCTCTATAATTCACCCCTCCACTTT
>TRBV28|NA|TRBJ1-2|NA
CASSVPGTAEVYGYTF
TGTGCCAGCAGCGTACCCGGGACCGCCGAGGTCTATGGCTACACCTTC
>TRBV27|NA|TRBJ1-5|NA
CASSLVGYSNQPQHF
TGTGCCAGCAGTTTAGTGGGGTATAGCAATCAGCCCCAGCATTTT
>TRBV27|NA|TRBJ1-4|TRBD1
CASSRRQGINEKLFF
TGTGCCAGCAGTCGGAGACAGGGGATTAATGAAAAACTGTTTTTT
>TRBV20-1|NA|TRBJ2-7|NA
CSASFGLAMRSSYEQYF
TGCAGTGCTAGTTTTGGGCTAGCGATGAGGAGCTCCTACGAGCAGTACTTC
>TRBV6-1|NA|TRBJ1-2|NA
CASSEAPGNYGYTF
TGTGCCAGCAGTGAAGCGCCAGGTAACTATGGCTACACCTTC
>TRBV7-3|few|TRBJ2-2|NA
CASSLIVGGTGELFF
TGTGCCAGCAGCTTAATTGTGGGCGGAACCGGGGAGCTGTTTTTT
>TRBV7-6|NA|TRBJ1-2|NA
CASSLSPDYGYTF
TGTGCCAGCAGCTTATCTCCGGATTATGGCTACACCTTC
>TRBV2|NA|TRBJ2-5|TRBD2
CASSEFPSGMEEETQYF
TGTGCCAGCAGTGAGTTCCCTAGCGGGATGGAAGAAGAGACCCAGTACTTC
>TRBV28|NA|TRBJ2-2|TRBD2
CASSFRLAGDAGELFF
TGTGCCAGCAGTTTTAGACTAGCGGGAGATGCCGGGGAGCTGTTTTTT
>TRBV11-3|NA|TRBJ2-2|NA
CASSFIGTGELFF
TGTGCCAGCAGCTTCATCGGCACCGGGGAGCTGTTTTTT
>TRBV27|NA|TRBJ2-3|NA
CASSLSRSDPSTDTQYF
TGTGCCAGCAGTTTATCCCGGAGTGACCCTAGCACAGATACGCAGTATTTT
>TRBV4-1|NA|TRBJ2-7|NA
CASSQPINRRGSYEQYF
TGCGCCAGCAGCCAACCTATTAACCGAAGAGGCTCCTACGAGCAGTACTTC
>TRBV9|NA|TRBJ2-5|NA
CASSVTVQETQYF
TGTGCCAGCAGCGTTACGGTCCAAGAGACCCAGTACTTC
>TRBV6-5|NA|TRBJ2-7|NA
CASTRGPSYEQYF
TGTGCCAGCACCCGGGGGCCAAGCTACGAGCAGTACTTC
>TRBV19|NA|TRBJ1-5|NA
CASSIVPYSNQPQHF
TGTGCCAGTAGTATAGTCCCATATAGCAATCAGCCCCAGCATTTT
>TRBV7-2|NA|TRBJ2-1|NA
CASSSGADSYNEQFF
TGTGCCAGCAGCTCGGGTGCGGACTCCTACAATGAGCAGTTCTTC
>TRBV5-4|NA|TRBJ1-1|NA
CASSFSGGTEAFF
TGTGCCAGCAGCTTTAGTGGCGGGACTGAAGCTTTCTTT
>TRBV19|NA|TRBJ2-1|NA
CASSRRDTQGHYEQFF
TGTGCCAGTAGTAGACGGGACACCCAAGGCCATTATGAGCAGTTCTTC
>TRBV5-6|once|TRBJ2-2|NA
CASSLVGGELFF
TGTGCCAGCAGCTTGGTTGGAGGGGAGCTGTTTTTT
>TRBV19|NA|TRBJ1-2|NA
CASREFPYGYTF
TGTGCCAGTAGGGAGTTCCCCTATGGCTACACCTTC
>TRBV7-8|NA|TRBJ2-7|NA
CASSLLKRTEPYEQYF
TGTGCCAGCAGCTTACTAAAAAGGACAGAACCGTACGAGCAGTACTTC
>TRBV30|NA|TRBJ2-7|TRBD1
CAWSTLQGAPYEQYF
TGTGCCTGGAGTACCCTACAGGGGGCTCCGTACGAGCAGTACTTC
>TRBV20-1|NA|TRBJ2-7|NA
CSASFGQEYEQYF
TGCAGTGCTAGTTTCGGGCAAGAGTACGAGCAGTACTTC
>TRBV11-3|once|TRBJ2-3|NA
CASSRLSGGRGDTQYF
TGTGCCAGCAGCCGTCTTAGTGGGGGCCGGGGAGATACGCAGTATTTT
>TRBV30|NA|TRBJ1-2|NA
CAWSVITSTGGYTF
TGTGCCTGGAGTGTAATCACCTCTACGGGGGGCTACACCTTC
>TRBV19|NA|TRBJ1-5|TRBD1
CASSDGQGAVGNQPQHF
TGTGCCAGTAGTGACGGTCAGGGGGCGGTTGGCAATCAGCCCCAGCATTTT
>TRBV19|NA|TRBJ1-1|TRBD1
CASSLPGQVYTEAFF
TGTGCCAGTAGCCTACCGGGACAGGTGTACACTGAAGCTTTCTTT
>TRBV4-1|NA|TRBJ2-7|NA
CASSQSTGYSYEQYF
TGCGCCAGCAGCCAATCGACGGGTTATTCCTACGAGCAGTACTTC
>TRBV5-6|NA|TRBJ1-2|NA
CASGRQSYGYTF
TGTGCCTCGGGCCGGCAGTCCTATGGCTACACCTTC